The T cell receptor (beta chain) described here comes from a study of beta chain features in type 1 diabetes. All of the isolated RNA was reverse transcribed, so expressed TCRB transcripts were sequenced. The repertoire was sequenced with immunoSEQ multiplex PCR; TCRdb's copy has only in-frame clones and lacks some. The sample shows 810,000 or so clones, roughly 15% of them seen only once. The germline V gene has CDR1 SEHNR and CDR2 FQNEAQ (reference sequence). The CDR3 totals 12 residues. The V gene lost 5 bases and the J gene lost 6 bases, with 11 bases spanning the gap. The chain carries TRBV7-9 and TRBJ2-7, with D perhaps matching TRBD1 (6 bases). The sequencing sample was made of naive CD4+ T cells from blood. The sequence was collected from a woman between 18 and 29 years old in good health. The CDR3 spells CASSERGGEQYF. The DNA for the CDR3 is TGTGCCAGCAGCGAGAGAGGGGGCGAGCAGTACTTC.